Below are 22 T cell receptor beta chains sequenced from a single sample in a study of blood T cell repertoires in COVID-19. The table came from immunoSEQ multiplex PCR; TCRdb's copy has only in-frame clones and leaves some out. Altogether 130,000 to 150,000 clones are present, more than 70% being singletons, with the ten largest covering roughly a tenth. Sequenced material: peripheral blood. The receptors shown here come from a man aged 50 or older with active or convalescent COVID-19.

This clone was detected only once. The V call is TRBV6-5, the J call TRBJ1-2, with a possible D match to TRBD1 (5 bases). Per the germline V gene, CDR1 is MNHEY and CDR2 is SVGAGI. CDR3 length equals 13 residues. The V gene lost 5 bases and the J gene lost 0 bases, with 7 bases spanning the gap. CDR3: CASSRQSNYGYTF. The DNA of the CDR3 is TGTGCCAGCAGTCGACAGTCTAACTATGGCTACACCTTC.

The chain uses TRBV9 and TRBJ1-4, with 7 bases aligning to TRBD1. Germline CDR1 SGDLS, CDR2 YYNGEE. The CDR3 contains 18 residues. J lost 4 bases, V lost 0 bases, and 12 bases had no gene match. The DNA for the CDR3 is TGTGCCAGCAGCGTAGGACAGGGAGGCCCCGGGTATAATGAAAAACTGTTTTTT. Protein: CASSVGQGGPGYNEKLFF.

V is TRBV3-1 (or the pseudogene TRBV3-2) and J is TRBJ2-3, with 10 positions matching TRBD1. Unmatched junction bases numbered 9, after V lost 2 bases and J lost 1 base. CDR3 length: 18 residues. The germline gives CDR1 LGHDT, CDR2 YNNKEL (reference sequence). CDR3 in DNA: TGTGCCAGCAGCCAAAAAAAAAGACAGGGGGCGGGCACAGATACGCAGTATTTT. Translated, it gives CASSQKKRQGAGTDTQYF.

V gene TRBV28 combines with J gene TRBJ1-5, with D possibly being TRBD1 (5 bases). In germline, CDR1 is MDHEN, CDR2 SYDVKM. Trimming left V 5 bases short and J 5 bases short, with 19 bases between. This CDR3 contains 16 residues. CDR3 sequence reads: CASSPLGGGNYQPQHF. CDR3 bases: TGTGCCAGCAGTCCGCTGGGGGGGGGTAATTATCAGCCCCAGCATTTT.

This clone was counted between two and nine times. The J gene is TRBJ2-3, the V gene TRBV29-1; 10 nucleotides line up with TRBD2. The CDR3 has 15 residues. CDR1 and CDR2 (germline): SQVTM, ANQGSEA. V trimming: 4 bases; J trimming: 4 bases; junction bases outside the gene matches: 8. The CDR3 DNA reads as TGCAGCGTTGTTTGGAGCGGGAGGGGCCCAGATACGCAGTATTTT. This codes for CSVVWSGRGPDTQYF.

The V and J genes are TRBV3-1 (or the pseudogene TRBV3-2) and TRBJ2-2, with TRBD1 identical over 7 bases. The trim removed 7 bases at V and 7 bases at J, leaving 6 bases unmatched. Germline CDR1 reads LGHDT; CDR2 reads YNNKEL (reference sequence). The CDR3 is 13 residues long. The CDR3 reads CASTKGGFGELFF. CDR3 sequence (DNA): TGTGCCAGCACCAAAGGGGGCTTCGGGGAGCTGTTTTTT.

This chain joins TRBV5-1 and TRBJ2-5; the D gene is possibly TRBD2 (7 bases). The germline CDR1 and CDR2 sequences are SGHRS and YFSETQ. This CDR3 region has 15 residues. Between the trimmed V and J ends, which lost 4 bases and 2 bases, there was a span of 15 bases. CDR3 in amino acids: CASSRPAGAQETQYF. The CDR3 bases are TGCGCCAGCAGCCGCCCCGCGGGGGCTCAAGAGACCCAGTACTTC.

This chain connects TRBV9 to TRBJ1-6, with a weak D call TRBD1 (6 bases). The CDR3 sequence is 15 residues long. The germline CDR1 and CDR2 sequences are SGDLS and YYNGEE. V was cut by 0 bases and J by 7 bases, with 11 bases left in between. The CDR3 spells CASSVADTGNSPLHF. CDR3 bases: TGTGCCAGCAGCGTAGCTGACACAGGGAATTCACCCCTCCACTTT.

This chain connects TRBV5-1 to TRBJ2-7, with 8 bases fitting TRBD1. The CDR3 totals 16 residues. The ends lost 4 bases at V and 3 bases at J; junction bases unmatched: 12. Germline V gene sequence: CDR1 SGHRS, CDR2 YFSETQ. CDR3 coding DNA: TGCGCCAGCAGCGCCGCAGGGGGCGGAAGGGTCTACGAGCAGTACTTC. Amino acid sequence: CASSAAGGGRVYEQYF.

The chain joins TRBV15 to TRBJ1-4; no reliable D call. The germline V gene has CDR1 LNHNV and CDR2 YYDKDF (reference sequence). This CDR3 comprises 14 residues. V lost 0 bases and J lost 4, with 6 bases in between. The CDR3 DNA is TGTGCCACCAGCAGAGAATGGCTTAATGAAAAACTGTTTTTT. Amino acid sequence: CATSREWLNEKLFF.

In this sample, this clone turned up once. The V and J genes are TRBV6-5 and TRBJ1-2; D is uncertain. Trimming took off 7 bases at V and 3 bases at J, with 15 bases between the two ends. From germline, CDR1 is MNHEY and CDR2 SVGAGI. The CDR3 has 14 residues. CDR3 amino acids: CASINPGNHYGYTF. In nucleotides, the CDR3 is TGTGCCAGCATTAACCCGGGAAACCACTATGGCTACACCTTC.

A single count supports this clone. At the DNA level, this CDR3 is encoded by other sequences in the same sample as well. V usage is TRBV27 and J usage is TRBJ2-7, with TRBD1 matching over 8 bases. J lost 6 bases, V lost 3 bases, and 7 bases had no gene match. Germline CDR1 MNHEY, CDR2 SMNVEV (reference sequence). The length of the CDR3 is 14 residues. The CDR3 nucleotides read TGTGCCAGCAGTTTTGGGACAGGCGTCGGCGAGCAGTACTTC. It codes for CASSFGTGVGEQYF.

This rearrangement joins TRBV10-3 to TRBJ2-2; 10 bases map to TRBD1. V was pared by 6 bases and J by 0 bases, with 4 bases of the junction left unmatched. Germline-derived CDR1 and CDR2 are ENHRY and SYGVKD. The length of the CDR3 is 16 residues. CDR3 loop: CAIRSGTGANTGELFF. The CDR3, as DNA: TGTGCCATCAGGAGTGGGACAGGGGCGAACACCGGGGAGCTGTTTTTT.

This clone was counted only a few times. This chain joins TRBV28 and TRBJ1-5; 10 positions agree with TRBD1. Germline CDR1 and CDR2: MDHEN and SYDVKM. V dropped 5 bases and J dropped 3; count of bases not matched to a gene: 7. The CDR3 is 16 amino acids. CDR3 amino acids: CASSNRDRGYNQPQHF. The CDR3 DNA reads TGTGCCAGCAGTAACCGGGACAGGGGCTACAATCAGCCCCAGCATTTT.

V gene TRBV6-2 or TRBV6-3 combines with J gene TRBJ1-5; unclear D gene. CDR1 MNHEY and CDR2 SVGEGT come from the germline V gene. Trimming removed 4 bases from V and 3 bases from J, with 19 bases in between. The CDR3 has 17 amino acids. DNA for the CDR3: TGTGCCAGCAGTTTAACTACCTTTGACGTACTCAATCAGCCCCAGCATTTT. Residues: CASSLTTFDVLNQPQHF.

The V call is TRBV5-1, the J call TRBJ2-7, with 8 positions matching TRBD1. Germline values: CDR1 SGHRS, CDR2 YFSETQ. The CDR3 contains 16 residues. V lost 0 bases and J lost 6; bases outside the gene matches: 11. In nucleotides, the CDR3 is TGCGCCAGCAGCTTGGGTCCAGGGGGCACTTATGGCGAGCAGTACTTC. This sequence encodes CASSLGPGGTYGEQYF.

The chain links TRBV12-2 to TRBJ1-4. TRBV12-2 counts as a pseudogene. This CDR3 is built from 14 residues. The CDR3 DNA is TGTGCAAGTCGCTTAAAAGACTTAGACGAAAAACTGTTTTTT. Its protein product is CASRLKDLDEKLFF.

CDR3 sequence: CASSYSSSGYYEQYF. As DNA, the CDR3 is TGTGCCAGCAGTTACTCGTCTAGCGGCTATTACGAGCAGTACTTC. The chain joins TRBV6-5 to TRBJ2-7, with 7 bases matching TRBD2. CDR3 size: 15 residues. Germline V gene data show CDR1 as MNHEY and CDR2 as SVGAGI. V trimming: 0 bases; J trimming: 4 bases; junction bases outside the gene matches: 6.

This clone turned up a few times. Here the CDR3 DNA reads TGCAGCTTCCACACAGGGGTGAACACCGGGGAGCTGTTTTTT. Translation: CSFHTGVNTGELFF. The V gene is TRBV29-1, the J gene TRBJ2-2, with TRBD1 identical over 7 bases. With 8 bases clipped from V and 1 base from J, the junction kept 7 bases outside the gene matches. The CDR3 sequence is 14 residues long. From germline, CDR1 is SQVTM and CDR2 ANQGSEA.

The chain uses TRBV24-1 and TRBJ2-3, with 12 bases that match TRBD1. The CDR3 is 15 amino acids. V shed 7 bases, J shed 5 bases, and the junction held 6 bases outside the gene matches. CDR1 is KGHDR and CDR2 is SFDVKD in the germline V gene. Here the CDR3 DNA reads TGTGCCACCAGCGCTAGGGACAGGGGGCGAGATACGCAGTATTTT. The encoded protein is CATSARDRGRDTQYF.

The chain couples TRBV24-1 to TRBJ2-7; TRBD1 agrees at 8 bases. The CDR3 sequence is 13 residues long. Germline V gene lookup returns CDR1 KGHDR and CDR2 SFDVKD. The junction had 10 bases not matched to a gene; V was cut back by 12 bases and J by 4 bases. The DNA of the CDR3 is TGTGCCGACCGGCAGGGGGCTTATTACGAGCAGTACTTC. Encoded protein: CADRQGAYYEQYF.

V usage is TRBV6-5 and J usage is TRBJ2-7; a possible D gene is TRBD2 (5 bases). The CDR3 extends over 14 amino acids. The V end lost 2 bases, the J end lost 1 base, and 9 bases lay between the germline ends. The germline V gene encodes CDR1 MNHEY and CDR2 SVGAGI. The CDR3 protein is CASSYIGGSYEQYF. Here the CDR3 DNA reads TGTGCCAGCAGTTACATCGGCGGGTCCTACGAGCAGTACTTC.